One and the same sample provided the 14 T cell receptor beta chains below, sequenced in a study of OX40 agonist ivuxolimab in advanced cancers. The data were produced by immunoSEQ multiplex PCR, yet TCRdb's version contains in-frame clones alone and is incomplete. The data hold some 65,000 clones, with 87% observed a single time. The sample here was CD4+ or CD8+ T cells sorted from blood, taken in a trial of the OX40 agonist ivuxolimab. The receptors come from an adult with an advanced solid tumor such as melanoma, head and neck, liver or kidney cancer.

The chain uses TRBV9 and TRBJ2-1, with TRBD1 as a possible D gene (5 bases). The germline V and J ends were trimmed by 6 bases and 10 bases, with 23 bases remaining between them. Per germline, CDR1 SGDLS and CDR2 YYNGEE. The CDR3 spans 15 residues. The CDR3 sequence is CASTPGNRAPGEQFF. The CDR3 coding sequence is TGTGCCAGCACCCCAGGTAATCGGGCCCCAGGGGAGCAGTTCTTC.

V usage is TRBV7-9 and J usage is TRBJ1-4, with D possibly matching TRBD1 (5 bases). Trimming removed 2 bases at V and 0 bases at J, with 13 bases between. Per germline, CDR1 SEHNR and CDR2 FQNEAQ (reference sequence). CDR3 size: 17 residues. CDR3 residues: CASSLKGQASTNEKLFF. The CDR3 DNA reads as TGTGCCAGCAGCTTAAAGGGGCAGGCCTCAACTAATGAAAAACTGTTTTTT.

This clone was seen more than once but under ten times. J is TRBJ2-1 and V is TRBV18, with a weak D call TRBD1 (6 bases). Per the germline V gene, CDR1 is KGHSH and CDR2 is LQKENI. The CDR3 covers 13 residues. V lost 3 bases to trimming and J lost 4 bases, with 7 bases between them. The CDR3 here is CASSPDRYNEQFF. CDR3 coding DNA: TGTGCCAGCTCACCCGACAGGTACAATGAGCAGTTCTTC. Based on the CDR3 plus reference TRBV18 and TRBJ2-1, the full variable domain is NAGVMQNPRHLVRRRGQEARLRCSPMKGHSHVYWYRQLPEEGLKFMVYLQKENIIDESGMPKERFSAEFPKEGPSILRIQQVVRGDSAAYFCASSPDRYNEQFFGPGTRLTVL.

The rearrangement uses TRBV11-2 and TRBJ2-7; D is perhaps TRBD1 (6 bases). Germline V gene lookup returns CDR1 SGHAT and CDR2 FQNNGV. The V end was cut by 3 bases, the J end by 2 bases, with 17 bases between. This CDR3 spans 16 amino acids. In DNA, the CDR3 is TGTGCCAGCAGCTTTACGAACACAGGGCTGACCTACGAGCAGTACTTC. Translating gives CASSFTNTGLTYEQYF. Looking up the rest from reference TRBV11-2 and TRBJ2-7 gives the full variable domain: EAGVAQSPRYKIIEKRQSVAFWCNPISGHATLYWYQQILGQGPKLLIQFQNNGVVDDSQLPKDRFSAERLKGVDSTLKIQPAKLEDSAVYLCASSFTNTGLTYEQYFGPGTRLTVT.

V and J are TRBV10-3 and TRBJ2-7; 13 positions agree with TRBD2. Looked up from germline, CDR1 is ENHRY and CDR2 is SYGVKD. After removal of 5 bases from V and 2 bases from J, the junction contained 6 bases not matched to a gene. The CDR3 has 16 amino acids. DNA for the CDR3: TGTGCCATCAGTTCCGGGACTAGCGGGAAGGCCTACGAGCAGTACTTC. It codes for CAISSGTSGKAYEQYF.

The chain has TRBV7-9 and TRBJ1-1; D is undetermined. The germline V gene encodes CDR1 SEHNR and CDR2 FQNEAQ (reference sequence). The CDR3 is made up of 16 amino acids. Trimming took 5 bases from V and 0 from J, leaving 16 bases between them. The CDR3 region has the DNA TGTGCCAGCAGCGGGCCCCGAGAAAACATGAACACTGAAGCTTTCTTT. As protein: CASSGPRENMNTEAFF.

The J gene is TRBJ1-2, the V gene TRBV6-1; D uncertain. The germline CDR1 and CDR2 sequences are MNHNS and SASEGT. Trimming stripped 1 base from V and 4 bases from J, with 13 bases between. This CDR3 is 15 amino acids long. CDR3 residues: CASSEGMGYSYGYTF. Here the CDR3 DNA reads TGTGCCAGCAGTGAAGGGATGGGGTATAGCTATGGCTACACCTTC.

The chain employs TRBV9 and TRBJ2-6; 7 nucleotides agree with TRBD2. From germline, CDR1 is SGDLS and CDR2 YYNGEE. The CDR3 runs to 16 residues. V lost 4 bases and J lost 3; bases outside the gene matches: 7. The CDR3 region has the DNA TGTGCCAGCAGCCTACCCCGGGGGGATGGGGCCAACGTCCTGACTTTC. Protein sequence: CASSLPRGDGANVLTF. The variable domain in full, with the rest retrieved from reference TRBV9 and TRBJ2-6, is DSGVTQTPKHLITATGQRVTLRCSPRSGDLSVYWYQQSLDQGLQFLIQYYNGEERAKGNILERFSAQQFPDLHSELNLSSLELGDSALYFCASSLPRGDGANVLTFGAGSRLTVL.

The CDR3 sequence: CASSPKIVGRYTDTQYF. The CDR3 DNA reads TGCGCCAGCAGCCCCAAGATAGTGGGACGATACACAGATACGCAGTATTTT. This chain links TRBV4-1 with TRBJ2-3, with D perhaps being TRBD1 or TRBD2 (5 bases each). Germline V gene data show CDR1 as MGHRA and CDR2 as YSYEKL. The CDR3 is made up of 17 amino acids. V lost 4 bases and J lost 2, with 19 bases in between.

This rearrangement joins TRBV9 to TRBJ1-3; no firm D call. Trimming took off 0 bases at V and 2 bases at J, with 9 bases between the two ends. CDR1 and CDR2 (germline): SGDLS, YYNGEE. The CDR3 consists of 15 residues. The CDR3 coding sequence is TGTGCCAGCAGCGTAGCTCCGAGGACTGGAAACACCATATATTTT. Amino acid sequence: CASSVAPRTGNTIYF.

V and J are TRBV5-6 and TRBJ2-7; 8 bases map to TRBD2. CDR1 and CDR2 (germline): SGHDT, YYEEEE. There are 14 residues in the CDR3. Unmatched junction bases numbered 5, after V lost 6 bases and J lost 0 bases. The CDR3 loop is CASMKRGSSYEQYF. The CDR3 DNA is TGTGCCAGCATGAAGCGGGGGAGCTCCTACGAGCAGTACTTC.

This clone has only a few counts. This chain joins TRBV28 and TRBJ1-1, with a possible D match to TRBD1 (6 bases). Trimming cost V 3 bases and J 11 bases, with 22 bases left between them. The CDR3 extends over 15 amino acids. The germline V gene has CDR1 MDHEN and CDR2 SYDVKM. The DNA of the CDR3 is TGTGCCAGCAGTTTCACCGCCTCGGGGACAAGGCTGGCTTTCTTT. Its protein product is CASSFTASGTRLAFF.

This chain's CDR3 is CASSQSGNTEAFF. The CDR3 DNA reads TGTGCCAGCAGTCAATCAGGGAACACTGAAGCTTTCTTT. The rearrangement links TRBV6-6 to TRBJ1-1; D not resolved. The V and J ends lost 5 bases and 1 base respectively, with 8 bases between them. The V gene's germline CDR1 is MNHNY and CDR2 SVGAGI (reference sequence). This CDR3 comprises 13 residues.

This chain joins TRBV27 and TRBJ2-2; TRBD2 might be the D (6 bases). The CDR3 sequence is 15 residues long. Germline V gene sequence: CDR1 MNHEY, CDR2 SMNVEV (reference sequence). V lost 2 bases and J 4 bases, leaving 11 bases between the germline ends. The CDR3 loop is CASSLRTTATGELFF. The DNA for the CDR3 is TGTGCCAGCAGTTTACGGACTACCGCCACCGGGGAGCTGTTTTTT.